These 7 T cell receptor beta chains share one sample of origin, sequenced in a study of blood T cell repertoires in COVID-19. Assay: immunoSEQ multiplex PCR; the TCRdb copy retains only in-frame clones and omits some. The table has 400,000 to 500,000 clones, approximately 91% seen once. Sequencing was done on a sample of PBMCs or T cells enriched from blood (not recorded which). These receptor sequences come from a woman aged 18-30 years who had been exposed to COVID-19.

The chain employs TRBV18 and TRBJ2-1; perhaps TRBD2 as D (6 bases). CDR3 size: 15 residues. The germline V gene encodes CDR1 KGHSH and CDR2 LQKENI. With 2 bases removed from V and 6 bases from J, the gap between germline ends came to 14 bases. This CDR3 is CASSPGIAVTNEQFF. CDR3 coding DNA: TGTGCCAGCTCACCAGGGATAGCGGTCACCAATGAGCAGTTCTTC.

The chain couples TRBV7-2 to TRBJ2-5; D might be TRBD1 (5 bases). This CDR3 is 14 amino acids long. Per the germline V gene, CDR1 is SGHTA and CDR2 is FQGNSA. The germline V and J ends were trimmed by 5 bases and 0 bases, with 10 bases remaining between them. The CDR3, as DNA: TGTGCCAGCAGCACTTCAGGGTACCAAGAGACCCAGTACTTC. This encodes CASSTSGYQETQYF. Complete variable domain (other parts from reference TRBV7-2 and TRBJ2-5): GAGVSQSPSNKVTEKGKDVELRCDPISGHTALYWYRQSLGQGLEFLIYFQGNSAPDKSGLPSDRFSAERTGGSVSTLTIQRTQQEDSAVYLCASSTSGYQETQYFGPGTRLLVL.

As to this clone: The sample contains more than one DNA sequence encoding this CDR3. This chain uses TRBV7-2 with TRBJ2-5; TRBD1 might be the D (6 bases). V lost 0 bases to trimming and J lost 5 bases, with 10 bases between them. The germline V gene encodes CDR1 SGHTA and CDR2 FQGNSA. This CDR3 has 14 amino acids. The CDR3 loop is CASSLAGTGETQYF. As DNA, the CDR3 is TGTGCCAGCAGCTTAGCGGGCACAGGGGAGACCCAGTACTTC.

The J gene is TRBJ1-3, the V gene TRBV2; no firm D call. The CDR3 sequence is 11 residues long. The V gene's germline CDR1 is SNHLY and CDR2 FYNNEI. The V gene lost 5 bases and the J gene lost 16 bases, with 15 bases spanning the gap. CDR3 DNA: TGTGCCAGCAGTACCCTCGGGAGTCCGTATTTT. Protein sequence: CASSTLGSPYF.

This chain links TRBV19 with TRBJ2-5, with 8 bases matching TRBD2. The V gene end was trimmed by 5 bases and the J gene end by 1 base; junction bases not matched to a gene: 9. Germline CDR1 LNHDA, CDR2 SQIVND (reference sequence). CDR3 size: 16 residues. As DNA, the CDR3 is TGTGCCAGTAGTCCCCCTAGGCGGGGGGTCCAAGAGACCCAGTACTTC. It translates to CASSPPRRGVQETQYF.

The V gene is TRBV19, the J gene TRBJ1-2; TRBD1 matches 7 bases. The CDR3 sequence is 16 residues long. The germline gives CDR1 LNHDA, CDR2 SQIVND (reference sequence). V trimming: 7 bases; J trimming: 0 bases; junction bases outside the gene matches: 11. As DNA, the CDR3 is TGTGCCAGTAAAAATCTAGTACAGGGGCCTAACTATGGCTACACCTTC. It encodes CASKNLVQGPNYGYTF.

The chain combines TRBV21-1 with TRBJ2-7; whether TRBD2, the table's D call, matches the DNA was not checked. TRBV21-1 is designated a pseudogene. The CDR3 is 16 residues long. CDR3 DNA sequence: TGTGCCAGCAGCAAAGCGCTGGTAGCGAGACCCTACGAGCAGTACTTC. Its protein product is CASSKALVARPYEQYF.